Each of the 12 T cell receptor beta chains below was sequenced from the same sample in a study of patients and donors after allogeneic stem cell transplantation. MiXCR was run by TCRdb on the RT-PCR reads, yielding one entry per CDR3 protein. The table includes 150,000 to 200,000 distinct CDR3 sequences, about 24% detected once. Sequenced material: blood, either unsorted or a sorted T cell fraction (not recorded which). The receptors were gathered from a human donor who was either an allogeneic HSCT recipient or a stem cell or donor lymphocyte infusion donor (not recorded which). It is not recorded whose cells these are; they may come from a transplant donor.

A single count supports this clonotype. The rearrangement joins TRBV27 to TRBJ2-1; D unresolved. V lost 0 bases to trimming and J lost 0 bases, with 12 bases between them. Per the germline V gene, CDR1 is MNHEY and CDR2 is SMNVEV (reference sequence). The CDR3 consists of 17 residues. CDR3 loop: CASSLSLDRRSYNEQFF. CDR3 coding DNA: TGTGCCAGCAGTTTATCCCTGGACCGTCGCTCCTACAATGAGCAGTTCTTC.

This clonotype was detected ten times or more. The chain has TRBV7-8 and TRBJ1-3, with no clear D. The CDR3 spans 14 residues. Looked up from germline, CDR1 is SGHVS and CDR2 is FQNEAQ. Trimming took off 5 bases at V and 4 bases at J, with 12 bases between the two ends. In DNA form, the CDR3 reads TGTGCCAGCAGCACCGGAAGGGCAGGAAACACCATATATTTT. Protein sequence: CASSTGRAGNTIYF.

This chain connects TRBV5-1 to TRBJ1-2; 7 nucleotides match TRBD1. The trim removed 2 bases at V and 3 bases at J, leaving 4 bases unmatched. This CDR3 contains 14 residues. The germline CDR1 and CDR2 sequences are SGHRS and YFSETQ. CDR3 in amino acids: CASSLDTGDYGYTF. In nucleotides, the CDR3 is TGCGCCAGCAGCTTAGATACAGGGGACTATGGCTACACCTTC.

The chain is built from TRBV7-2 and TRBJ1-4; TRBD1 agrees at 8 bases. The CDR3 covers 14 residues. With 4 bases clipped from V and 8 bases from J, the junction kept 6 bases outside the gene matches. Per the germline V gene, CDR1 is SGHTA and CDR2 is FQGNSA. The CDR3 reads CASSSDRGQEKLFF. DNA for the CDR3: TGTGCCAGCAGCTCTGACAGGGGACAGGAAAAACTGTTTTTT.

This clonotype showed up just once. V usage is TRBV7-9 and J usage is TRBJ2-2; D remains ambiguous. CDR1 SEHNR and CDR2 FQNEAQ come from the germline V gene (reference sequence). The length of the CDR3 is 13 residues. V was trimmed by 1 base and J by 6 bases, leaving 6 bases between them. The CDR3 loop reads CASSLEGPGELFF. CDR3 DNA sequence: TGTGCCAGCAGCTTAGAAGGACCCGGGGAGCTGTTTTTT.

The V gene is TRBV10-3, the J gene TRBJ2-7, with 7 bases lining up with TRBD2. The V and J ends lost 2 bases and 2 bases, in that order; junction bases with no gene match: 6. The CDR3 runs to 15 residues. Germline CDR1 reads ENHRY; CDR2 reads SYGVKD. The CDR3 region has the DNA TGTGCCATCAGTGAGATTCTAGCGGAGACCTACGAGCAGTACTTC. Amino acids: CAISEILAETYEQYF.

This clonotype was counted between two and nine times. The gene calls are TRBV12-3 or TRBV12-4 and TRBJ2-5; TRBD1 or TRBD2 may be the D gene (6 bases each). This CDR3 has 14 amino acids. The V gene lost 4 bases and the J gene lost 5 bases, with 14 bases spanning the gap. CDR3 DNA sequence: TGTGCCAGCAGTTACTACAGGGCGGGGGAGACCCAGTACTTC. Encoded protein: CASSYYRAGETQYF.

In its sample, this clonotype was seen a few times. This chain connects TRBV27 to TRBJ2-7; 7 bases fit TRBD1. This CDR3 contains 16 residues. From germline, CDR1 is MNHEY and CDR2 SMNVEV (reference sequence). The V and J ends lost 3 bases and 2 bases, in that order; junction bases with no gene match: 10. CDR3 DNA: TGTGCCAGCAGTTTGTTTAGGGGGCAGGGAACCTACGAGCAGTACTTC. It yields the protein CASSLFRGQGTYEQYF.

The J gene is TRBJ1-2, the V gene TRBV11-2; D uncertain. Trimming removed 5 bases from V and 3 bases from J, with 10 bases in between. In germline, CDR1 is SGHAT, CDR2 FQNNGV. CDR3 length: 13 residues. CDR3 in DNA: TGTGCCAGCAGCCAGGCGCCCTACTATGGCTACACCTTC. Amino acid sequence: CASSQAPYYGYTF.

CDR3 in amino acids: CASSLAGFASRETQYF. Written as DNA, the CDR3 is TGTGCCAGCAGCTTAGCGGGTTTTGCCAGTAGGGAGACCCAGTACTTC. The chain is built from TRBV7-2 and TRBJ2-5; D unclear. Germline V lookup: CDR1 SGHTA, CDR2 FQGNSA. This CDR3 region has 16 residues. Trimming removed 0 bases at V and 5 bases at J, with 16 bases between.

This clonotype was observed a handful of times. The rearrangement uses TRBV10-3 and TRBJ1-1; no clear D gene. The V gene's germline CDR1 is ENHRY and CDR2 SYGVKD. Trimming took 11 bases from V and 4 from J, leaving 11 bases between them. The CDR3 length is 11 residues. The CDR3 sequence: CADGEGTEAFF. CDR3 sequence (DNA): TGTGCCGATGGAGAGGGCACTGAAGCTTTCTTT.

This clonotype turned up a few times. The chain joins TRBV20-1 to TRBJ1-1; D uncertain. V dropped 0 bases and J dropped 2 bases, with 10 bases sitting between them. CDR3 size: 14 residues. Germline CDR1 reads DFQATT; CDR2 reads SNEGSKA (reference sequence). CDR3 DNA: TGCAGTGCTAGAGATGGCGGTTTTAACACTGAAGCTTTCTTT. Translating it yields CSARDGGFNTEAFF.